What follows is one T cell receptor beta chain and its context. Its antigen is not known. These data come from a study of T cell responses to AZD1222 COVID-19 vaccine. Looking at the study overall: Pooling of second doses given at about 4 or about 12 weeks was done. Study observations and caveats: Vaccine-associated CD4 TCRs spanned spike, dominant at 160-218 and 743-854.

CDR3 size: 16 residues. The V gene's germline CDR1 is SGHDN and CDR2 FVKESK. V dropped 1 base and J dropped 5 bases, with 14 bases sitting between them. Method: immunoSEQ multiplex PCR; TCRdb's copy keeps in-frame clones and lacks some. Among roughly 120,000 clones listed, around 84% were seen once. The chain uses TRBV14 and TRBJ2-2; weak D call: TRBD2 (6 bases). The source material was peripheral blood, sampled on day 0 of AZD1222 vaccination. This sequence was found in an adult in good health. The chain's CDR3 is CASSQVAGPGTGELFF. The CDR3 coding sequence is TGTGCCAGCAGCCAAGTGGCGGGGCCCGGTACCGGGGAGCTGTTTTTT.